This TCR beta chain was captured in a study of blood T cells in healthy people across ages. Study findings and constraints: As age increased, TCR beta diversity per million T cells fell in a roughly linear fashion.

PCR was performed a second time for about 7 to 11 cycles using a sample-barcoded 5' primer and a J-beta primer mix. Every sample produced at least 2.5 million CDR3-containing paired-end reads. TCRdb independently ran MiXCR on the 5' RACE reads; one entry per CDR3 protein. Of around 1,500,000 distinct CDR3 sequences listed, approximately 28% are singletons. Germline values: CDR1 DFQATT, CDR2 SNEGSKA (reference sequence). V lost 7 bases, J lost 4 bases, and 7 bases stayed unmatched. The CDR3 spans 13 residues. As to this clonotype: What it binds is unknown.

The donors, all healthy, were Caucasians living in Russia, aged about 6 to 90. Per sample, no less than 5 micrograms of total RNA were extracted. The chain links TRBV20-1 to TRBJ2-1; 7 positions agree with TRBD2. The clonotype was recovered from a woman in her 30s in good health. Sequenced input: blood. The chain's CDR3 is CSGEGSYYNEQFF. The CDR3 DNA is TGCAGTGGGGAGGGGTCGTATTACAATGAGCAGTTCTTC.